These 29 T cell receptor beta chains were all obtained from the same sample, sequenced in a study of monozygotic twins with inflammatory bowel disease. TCRdb re-called the 5' RACE reads and gives one entry per CDR3 protein, without DNA. The table lists some 100,000 distinct CDR3 sequences. Sequenced sample: blood. These receptors all stem from a human donor with ulcerative colitis or Crohn's disease, or a healthy co-twin of an affected twin (not recorded which).

The CDR3 reads CASSAGSLGHEQYF. V and J are TRBV2 and TRBJ2-7; the TCRdb call, TRBD1, lacks DNA for checking. There are 14 residues in the CDR3. CDR1 SNHLY and CDR2 FYNNEI come from the germline V gene.

CDR3 residues: CASSLGDRRHIYGYTF. V gene TRBV5-4 combines with J gene TRBJ1-2; checking the TCRdb D call of TRBD1 is not possible without DNA. Germline V gene lookup returns CDR1 SGHNT and CDR2 YYREEE (reference sequence). CDR3 length equals 16 residues.

V usage is TRBV25-1 and J usage is TRBJ2-3; the TCRdb D gene call, TRBD1, has no DNA to confirm it. This CDR3 is built from 14 residues. Germline lookup yields CDR1 MGHDK and CDR2 SYGVNS. The CDR3 spells CASSDQRGTDTQYF.

This chain links TRBV4-1 with TRBJ2-1; TCRdb designates TRBD2, a call that cannot be tested without DNA. CDR3 length equals 17 residues. Germline V CDR1 and CDR2: MGHRA, YSYEKL. CDR3 sequence: CASSQDRWRGGTGEQFF.

The genes are TRBV20-1 and TRBJ2-2; TCRdb designates TRBD1, a call that cannot be tested without DNA. The CDR3 spans 17 residues. Germline V gene lookup returns CDR1 DFQATT and CDR2 SNEGSKA (reference sequence). The CDR3: CSARVGGQGARSGELFF.

This sequence joins TRBV27 and TRBJ2-1; TCRdb returns TRBD2, unconfirmable since there is no DNA. CDR1 MNHEY and CDR2 SMNVEV come from the germline V gene (reference sequence). There are 15 residues in the CDR3. The CDR3 protein is CASSIWTSGRGEQFF.

This chain links TRBV10-3 with TRBJ2-1; as DNA is missing, the TRBD1 call by TCRdb cannot be tested. The CDR3 is 15 amino acids. The V gene's germline CDR1 is ENHRY and CDR2 SYGVKD. CDR3 sequence reads: CAISDPPGSSDEQFF.

The CDR3 loop is CSASVDRYQPQHF. The gene calls are TRBV20-1 and TRBJ1-5; without DNA, the TCRdb call of TRBD1 cannot be checked. The CDR3 extends over 13 amino acids. CDR1 is DFQATT and CDR2 is SNEGSKA in the germline V gene (reference sequence).

J is TRBJ2-3 and V is TRBV27; the TCRdb D gene call, TRBD1, has no DNA to confirm it. Germline CDR1 reads MNHEY; CDR2 reads SMNVEV (reference sequence). There are 15 residues in the CDR3. CDR3 sequence reads: CASSLTGELTDTQYF.

The chain's CDR3 is CASSRNLIHRGAGANVLTF. The rearrangement uses TRBV5-1 and TRBJ2-6; TCRdb reports TRBD1, a call that lacks DNA to check it against. Germline V gene data show CDR1 as SGHRS and CDR2 as YFSETQ. The CDR3 contains 19 residues.

This chain connects TRBV24-1 to TRBJ2-6. Germline V gives CDR1 KGHDR, CDR2 SFDVKD. This CDR3 region has 14 residues. The CDR3 sequence is CATSDYAGANVLTF.

The rearrangement uses TRBV7-2 and TRBJ2-2. The CDR3 covers 13 residues. CDR1 SGHTA and CDR2 FQGNSA come from the germline V gene. The CDR3: CASSPERTGELFF.

The rearrangement joins TRBV29-1 to TRBJ1-4; the D call from TCRdb, TRBD1, cannot be confirmed without DNA. This CDR3 is 11 amino acids long. CDR1 SQVTM and CDR2 ANQGSEA come from the germline V gene. The CDR3 sequence is CSAGQNEKLFF. Complete variable domain (other parts from reference TRBV29-1 and TRBJ1-4): SAVISQKPSRDICQRGTSLTIQCQVDSQVTMMFWYRQQPGQSLTLIATANQGSEATYESGFVIDKFPISRPNLTFSTLTVSNMSPEDSSIYLCSAGQNEKLFFGSGTQLSVL.

J is TRBJ2-6 and V is TRBV11-2; without DNA, the TCRdb call of TRBD1 cannot be checked. Per the germline V gene, CDR1 is SGHAT and CDR2 is FQNNGV. CDR3 length: 15 amino acids. CDR3 protein: CASSRQVSGANVLTF.

The chain links TRBV10-3 to TRBJ2-7; TCRdb returns TRBD2, unconfirmable since there is no DNA. CDR3 length: 16 amino acids. Germline CDR1 ENHRY, CDR2 SYGVKD. The CDR3 region is CAISEWGLADSYEQYF.

V gene TRBV4-2 combines with J gene TRBJ2-1; without DNA, the TCRdb call of TRBD2 cannot be checked. The CDR3 spans 16 residues. Per the germline V gene, CDR1 is LGHNA and CDR2 is YNFKEQ. CDR3 in amino acids: CASSALAGRSYNEQFF.

The chain combines TRBV5-1 with TRBJ2-3; with no DNA, the TCRdb D assignment of TRBD2 cannot be verified. CDR3 length equals 15 residues. Germline values: CDR1 SGHRS, CDR2 YFSETQ. CDR3 sequence: CASSRGLAVTDTQYF.

V gene TRBV14 combines with J gene TRBJ2-5; TCRdb's assignment of TRBD2 cannot be checked, as there is no DNA. Germline V gene data show CDR1 as SGHDN and CDR2 as FVKESK. The CDR3 covers 16 residues. The CDR3 here is CASSRLTSGIGKTQYF.

The rearrangement uses TRBV7-3 and TRBJ2-1; without DNA, the TCRdb call of TRBD2 cannot be checked. CDR1 SGHTA and CDR2 FQGTGA come from the germline V gene. CDR3 length equals 16 residues. This chain's CDR3 is CASTNEGRSGGNEQFF.

The chain employs TRBV5-1 and TRBJ2-3; TCRdb gives TRBD2 as the D gene, but with no DNA this cannot be confirmed. Germline V lookup: CDR1 SGHRS, CDR2 YFSETQ. The CDR3 runs 18 residues. The chain's CDR3 is CASSEGTSGRGGTDTQYF.

The rearrangement uses TRBV7-9 and TRBJ2-1; absent DNA, TCRdb's TRBD2 call cannot be checked. This CDR3 has 15 residues. Germline values: CDR1 SEHNR, CDR2 FQNEAQ (reference sequence). The CDR3 protein is CASSYRTSAYNEQFF.

The V gene is TRBV2, the J gene TRBJ1-5. The length of the CDR3 is 13 residues. Germline V gene data show CDR1 as SNHLY and CDR2 as FYNNEI. Here the CDR3 reads CASSGGPDQPQHF.

The chain recombines TRBV20-1 with TRBJ2-7; checking the TCRdb D call of TRBD2 is not possible without DNA. The CDR3 loop spans 15 amino acids. Germline loops: CDR1 DFQATT, CDR2 SNEGSKA (reference sequence). The CDR3 sequence is CSALAGGGSGYEQYF.

V usage is TRBV2 and J usage is TRBJ2-1; TCRdb's D call, TRBD2, is unchecked because there is no DNA. The germline V gene has CDR1 SNHLY and CDR2 FYNNEI. This CDR3 comprises 17 residues. The CDR3 reads CASSANRLAGGYNEQFF.

The rearrangement joins TRBV20-1 to TRBJ1-5; checking the TCRdb D call of TRBD1 is not possible without DNA. This CDR3 contains 18 residues. CDR1 DFQATT and CDR2 SNEGSKA come from the germline V gene (reference sequence). The CDR3 reads CSARSLGTRVQEDQPQHF.

The chain joins TRBV5-1 to TRBJ2-1; with no DNA, the TCRdb D assignment of TRBD2 cannot be verified. CDR1 is SGHRS and CDR2 is YFSETQ in the germline V gene. There are 16 residues in the CDR3. CDR3 sequence reads: CASSLGAGGYYNEQFF.

CDR3: CASSSPSFGREDNEQYF. This rearrangement joins TRBV28 to TRBJ2-7; TCRdb's D gene call, TRBD2, goes unchecked for lack of DNA. Germline V gives CDR1 MDHEN, CDR2 SYDVKM. There are 17 residues in the CDR3.

V and J are TRBV7-8 and TRBJ2-7. Germline CDR1 and CDR2: SGHVS and FQNEAQ. The CDR3 extends over 15 amino acids. This CDR3 is CASSSVRQVAYEQYF.

This chain connects TRBV4-1 to TRBJ2-7; TCRdb names TRBD1, which stays unverified in the absence of DNA. In germline, CDR1 is MGHRA, CDR2 YSYEKL. There are 15 residues in the CDR3. The CDR3 here is CAGSLDRAVSYEQYF.